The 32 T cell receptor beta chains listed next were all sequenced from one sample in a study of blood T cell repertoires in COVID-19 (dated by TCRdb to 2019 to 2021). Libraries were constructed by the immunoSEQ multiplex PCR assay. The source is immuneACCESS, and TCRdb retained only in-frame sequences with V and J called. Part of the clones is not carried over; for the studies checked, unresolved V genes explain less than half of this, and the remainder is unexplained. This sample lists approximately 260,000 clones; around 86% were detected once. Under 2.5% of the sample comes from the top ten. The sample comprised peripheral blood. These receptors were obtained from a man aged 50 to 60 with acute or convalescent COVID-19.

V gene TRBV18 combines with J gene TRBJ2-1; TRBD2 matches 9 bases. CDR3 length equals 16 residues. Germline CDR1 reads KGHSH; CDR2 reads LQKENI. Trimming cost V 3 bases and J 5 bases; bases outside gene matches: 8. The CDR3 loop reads CASSPAAGGPDNEQFF. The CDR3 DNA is TGTGCCAGCTCACCCGCGGCGGGGGGGCCGGACAATGAGCAGTTCTTC.

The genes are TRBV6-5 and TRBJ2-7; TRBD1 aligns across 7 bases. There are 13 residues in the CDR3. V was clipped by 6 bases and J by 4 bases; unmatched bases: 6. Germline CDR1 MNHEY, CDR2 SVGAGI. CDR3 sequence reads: CASRLDRAYEQYF. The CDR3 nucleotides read TGTGCCAGCAGATTAGACAGGGCATACGAGCAGTACTTC.

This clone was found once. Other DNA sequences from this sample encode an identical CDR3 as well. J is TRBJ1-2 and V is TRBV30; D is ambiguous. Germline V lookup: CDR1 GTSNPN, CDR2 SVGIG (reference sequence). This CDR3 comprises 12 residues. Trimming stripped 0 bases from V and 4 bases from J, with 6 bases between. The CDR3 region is CAWSVPGYGYTF. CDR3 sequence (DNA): TGTGCCTGGAGTGTACCCGGCTATGGCTACACCTTC.

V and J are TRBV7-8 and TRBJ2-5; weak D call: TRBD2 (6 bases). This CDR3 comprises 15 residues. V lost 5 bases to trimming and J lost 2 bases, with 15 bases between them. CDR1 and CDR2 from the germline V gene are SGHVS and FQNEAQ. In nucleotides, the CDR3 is TGTGCCAGCAGCCGCGTAACTGGGGGGCAAGAGACCCAGTACTTC. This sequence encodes CASSRVTGGQETQYF.

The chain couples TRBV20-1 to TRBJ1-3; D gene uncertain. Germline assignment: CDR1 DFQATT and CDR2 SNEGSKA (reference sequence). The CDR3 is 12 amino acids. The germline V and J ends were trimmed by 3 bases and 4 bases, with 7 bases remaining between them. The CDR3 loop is CSASTAGNTIYF. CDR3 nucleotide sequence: TGCAGTGCTAGTACAGCAGGAAACACCATATATTTT.

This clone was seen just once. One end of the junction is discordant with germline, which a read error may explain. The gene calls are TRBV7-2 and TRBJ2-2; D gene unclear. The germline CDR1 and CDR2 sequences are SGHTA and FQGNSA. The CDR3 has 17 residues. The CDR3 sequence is CASSLIGGPANTVELFF. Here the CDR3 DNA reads TGTGCCAGCAGCTTAATTGGCGGTCCCGCGAACACCGTGGAGCTGTTTTTT.

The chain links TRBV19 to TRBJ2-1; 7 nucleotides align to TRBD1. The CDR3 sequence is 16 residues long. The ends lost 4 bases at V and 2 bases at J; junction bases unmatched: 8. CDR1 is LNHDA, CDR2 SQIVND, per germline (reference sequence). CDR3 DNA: TGTGCCAGTAGTACACACAGGGGTCGTCCCTACAATGAGCAGTTCTTC. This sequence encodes CASSTHRGRPYNEQFF.

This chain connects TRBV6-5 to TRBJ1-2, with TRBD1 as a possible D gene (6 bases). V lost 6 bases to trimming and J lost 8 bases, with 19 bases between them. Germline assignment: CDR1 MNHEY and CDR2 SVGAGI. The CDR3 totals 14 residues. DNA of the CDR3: TGTGCCAGCAGACCTCCGGGACAAACAGTCGGCTACACCTTC. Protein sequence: CASRPPGQTVGYTF.

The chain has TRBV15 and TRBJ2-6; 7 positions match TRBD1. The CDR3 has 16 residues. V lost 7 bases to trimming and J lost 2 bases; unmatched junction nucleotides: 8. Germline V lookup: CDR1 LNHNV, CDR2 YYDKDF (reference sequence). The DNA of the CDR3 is TGTGCCACCAACCCGACAGGGAGACCTGGGGCCAACGTCCTGACTTTC. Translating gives CATNPTGRPGANVLTF.

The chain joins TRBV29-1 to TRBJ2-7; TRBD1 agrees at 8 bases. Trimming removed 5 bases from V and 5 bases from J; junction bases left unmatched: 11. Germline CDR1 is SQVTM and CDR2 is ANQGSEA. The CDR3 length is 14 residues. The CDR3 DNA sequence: TGCAGCGTTCTGCAGGACAGGGCGAGCGACGAGCAGTACTTC. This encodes CSVLQDRASDEQYF.

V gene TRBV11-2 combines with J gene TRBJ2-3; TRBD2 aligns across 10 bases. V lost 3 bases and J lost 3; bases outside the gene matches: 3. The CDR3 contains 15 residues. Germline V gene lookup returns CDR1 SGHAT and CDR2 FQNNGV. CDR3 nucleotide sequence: TGTGCCAGCAGCTTCAGCGGGGGGGCAACAGATACGCAGTATTTT. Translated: CASSFSGGATDTQYF.

CDR3 amino acids: CASRETPGSSYEQYF. The CDR3 coding sequence is TGTGCCAGCAGGGAAACGCCCGGGTCCTCCTACGAGCAGTACTTC. This chain connects TRBV25-1 to TRBJ2-7, with D hard to call. The V and J ends lost 6 bases and 0 bases respectively, with 15 bases between them. Germline CDR1 is MGHDK and CDR2 is SYGVNS. The CDR3 has 15 residues.

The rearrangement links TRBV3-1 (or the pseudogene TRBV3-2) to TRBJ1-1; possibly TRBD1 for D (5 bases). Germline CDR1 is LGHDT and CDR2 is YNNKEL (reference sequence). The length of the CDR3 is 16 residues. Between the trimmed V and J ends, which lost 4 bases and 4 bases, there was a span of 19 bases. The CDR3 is CASSPGEGSGRTEAFF. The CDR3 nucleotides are TGTGCCAGCAGCCCTGGGGAGGGTTCAGGGCGCACTGAAGCTTTCTTT.

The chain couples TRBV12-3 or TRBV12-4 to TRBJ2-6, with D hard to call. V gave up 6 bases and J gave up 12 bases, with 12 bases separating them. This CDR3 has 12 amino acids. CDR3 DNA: TGTGCCAGCAGACAGACGACCGCCGTCCTGACTTTC. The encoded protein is CASRQTTAVLTF.

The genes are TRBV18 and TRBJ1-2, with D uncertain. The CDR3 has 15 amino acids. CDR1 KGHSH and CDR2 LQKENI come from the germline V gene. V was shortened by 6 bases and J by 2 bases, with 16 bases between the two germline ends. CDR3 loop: CASSSGPRGNYGYTF. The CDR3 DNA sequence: TGTGCCAGCTCGTCCGGGCCTCGAGGGAACTATGGCTACACCTTC.

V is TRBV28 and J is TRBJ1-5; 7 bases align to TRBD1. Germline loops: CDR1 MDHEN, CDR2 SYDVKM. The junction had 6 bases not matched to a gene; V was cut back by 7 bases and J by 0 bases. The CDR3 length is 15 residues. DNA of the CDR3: TGTGCCAGCACCGTCAGGGGGTCTAGCAATCAGCCCCAGCATTTT. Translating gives CASTVRGSSNQPQHF.

This CDR3 reads CASSLDENRKLFF. CDR3 coding DNA: TGTGCCAGCAGCTTAGACGAGAATCGAAAACTGTTTTTT. The chain joins TRBV7-9 to TRBJ1-4; D unclear. The CDR3 is made up of 13 amino acids. Germline V lookup: CDR1 SEHNR, CDR2 FQNEAQ (reference sequence). The V end lost 1 base, the J end lost 10 bases, and 10 bases lay between the germline ends.

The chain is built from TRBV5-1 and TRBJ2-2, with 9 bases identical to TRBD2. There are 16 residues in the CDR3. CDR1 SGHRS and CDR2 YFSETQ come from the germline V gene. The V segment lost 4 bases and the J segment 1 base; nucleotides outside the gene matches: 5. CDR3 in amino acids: CASSTAGGMNTGELFF. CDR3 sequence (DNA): TGCGCCAGCAGCACAGCGGGGGGAATGAACACCGGGGAGCTGTTTTTT.

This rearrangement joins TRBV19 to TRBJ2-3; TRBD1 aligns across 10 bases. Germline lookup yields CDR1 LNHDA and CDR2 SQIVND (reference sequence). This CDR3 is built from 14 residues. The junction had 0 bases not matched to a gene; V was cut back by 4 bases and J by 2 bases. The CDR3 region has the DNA TGTGCCAGTAGTAGACAGGGGGCCACAGATACGCAGTATTTT. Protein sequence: CASSRQGATDTQYF.

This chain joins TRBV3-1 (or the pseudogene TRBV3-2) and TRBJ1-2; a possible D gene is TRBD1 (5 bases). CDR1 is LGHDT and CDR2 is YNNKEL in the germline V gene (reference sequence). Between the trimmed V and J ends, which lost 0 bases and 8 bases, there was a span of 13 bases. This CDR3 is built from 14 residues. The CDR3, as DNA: TGTGCCAGCAGCCAAGATGGGGCAGCGGGCGGCTACACCTTC. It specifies CASSQDGAAGGYTF.

DNA for the CDR3: TGTGCCAGCAGCCCAAGACAGGGTACGGACACTGAAGCTTTCTTT. Its protein is CASSPRQGTDTEAFF. The chain couples TRBV11-2 to TRBJ1-1; 7 positions agree with TRBD1. Germline V gene data show CDR1 as SGHAT and CDR2 as FQNNGV. The CDR3 is made up of 15 amino acids. The ends lost 5 bases at V and 3 bases at J; junction bases unmatched: 9.

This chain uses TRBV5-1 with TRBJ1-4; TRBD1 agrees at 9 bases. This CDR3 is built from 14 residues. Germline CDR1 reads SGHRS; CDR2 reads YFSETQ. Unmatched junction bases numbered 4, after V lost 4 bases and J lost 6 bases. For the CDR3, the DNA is TGCGCCAGCAGCCAGGGACAGGGTTATGAAAAACTGTTTTTT. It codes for CASSQGQGYEKLFF.

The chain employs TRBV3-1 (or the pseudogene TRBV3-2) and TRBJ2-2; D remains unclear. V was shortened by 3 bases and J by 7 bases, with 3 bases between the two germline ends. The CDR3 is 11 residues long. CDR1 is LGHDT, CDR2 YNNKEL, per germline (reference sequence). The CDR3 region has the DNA TGTGCCAGCAGCCATAGCGGGGAGCTGTTTTTT. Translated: CASSHSGELFF.

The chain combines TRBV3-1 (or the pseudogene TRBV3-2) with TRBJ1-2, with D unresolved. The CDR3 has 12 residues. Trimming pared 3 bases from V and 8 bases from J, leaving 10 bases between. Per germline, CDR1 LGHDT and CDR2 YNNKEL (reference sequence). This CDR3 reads CASSHLERGYTF. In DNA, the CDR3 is TGTGCCAGCAGCCACCTCGAGAGAGGCTACACCTTC.

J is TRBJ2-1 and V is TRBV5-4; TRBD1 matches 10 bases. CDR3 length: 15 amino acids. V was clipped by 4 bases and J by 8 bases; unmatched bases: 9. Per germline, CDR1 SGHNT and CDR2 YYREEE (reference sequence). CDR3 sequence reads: CASSPGTGAVDEQFF. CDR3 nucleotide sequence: TGTGCCAGCAGCCCCGGGACAGGGGCGGTGGATGAGCAGTTCTTC.

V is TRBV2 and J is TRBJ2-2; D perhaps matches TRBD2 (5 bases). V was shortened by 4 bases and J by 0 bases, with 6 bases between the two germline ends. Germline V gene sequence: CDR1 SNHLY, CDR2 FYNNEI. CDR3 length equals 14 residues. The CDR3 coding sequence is TGTGCCAGCAGTGGAGGGACGAACACCGGGGAGCTGTTTTTT. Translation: CASSGGTNTGELFF. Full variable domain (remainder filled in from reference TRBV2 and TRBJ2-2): EPEVTQTPSHQVTQMGQEVILRCVPISNHLYFYWYRQILGQKVEFLVSFYNNEISEKSEIFDDQFSVERPDGSNFTLKIRSTKLEDSAMYFCASSGGTNTGELFFGEGSRLTVL.

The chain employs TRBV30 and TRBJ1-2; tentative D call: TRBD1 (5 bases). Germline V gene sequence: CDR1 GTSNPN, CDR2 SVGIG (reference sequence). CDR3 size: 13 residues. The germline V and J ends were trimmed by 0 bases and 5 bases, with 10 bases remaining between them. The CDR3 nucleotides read TGTGCCTGGAGTGTAAGGAGGGGATATGGCTACACCTTC. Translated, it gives CAWSVRRGYGYTF.

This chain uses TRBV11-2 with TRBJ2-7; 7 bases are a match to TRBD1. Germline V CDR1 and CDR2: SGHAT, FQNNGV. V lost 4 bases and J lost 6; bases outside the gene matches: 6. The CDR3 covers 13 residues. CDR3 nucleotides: TGTGCCAGCAGCTCCCTGCGACAGGGCGAGCAGTACTTC. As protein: CASSSLRQGEQYF.

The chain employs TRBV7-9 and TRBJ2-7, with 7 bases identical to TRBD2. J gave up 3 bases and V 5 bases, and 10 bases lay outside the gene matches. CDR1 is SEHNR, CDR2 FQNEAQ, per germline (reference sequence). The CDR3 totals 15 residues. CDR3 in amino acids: CASSPAPSGGYEQYF. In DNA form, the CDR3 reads TGTGCCAGCAGCCCCGCCCCTAGCGGAGGCTACGAGCAGTACTTC.

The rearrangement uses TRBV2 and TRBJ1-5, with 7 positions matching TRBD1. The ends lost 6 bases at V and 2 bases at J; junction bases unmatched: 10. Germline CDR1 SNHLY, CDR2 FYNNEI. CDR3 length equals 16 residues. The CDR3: CASSQPTGFGNQPQHF. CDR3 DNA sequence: TGTGCCAGCAGCCAACCGACAGGGTTTGGCAATCAGCCCCAGCATTTT.

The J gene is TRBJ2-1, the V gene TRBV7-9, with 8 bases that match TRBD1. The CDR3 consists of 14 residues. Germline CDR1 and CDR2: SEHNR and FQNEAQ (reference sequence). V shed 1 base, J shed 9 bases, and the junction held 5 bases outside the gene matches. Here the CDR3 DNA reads TGTGCCAGCAGCTTAGGACCACAGGGGGGTGAGCAGTTCTTC. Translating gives CASSLGPQGGEQFF.

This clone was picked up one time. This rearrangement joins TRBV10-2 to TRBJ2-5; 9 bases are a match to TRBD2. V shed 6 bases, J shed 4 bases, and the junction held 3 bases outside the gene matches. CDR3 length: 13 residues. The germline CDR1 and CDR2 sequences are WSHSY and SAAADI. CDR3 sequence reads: CASRRGGVETQYF. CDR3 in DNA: TGCGCCAGCAGGCGGGGGGGAGTAGAGACCCAGTACTTC.